The clone carrying this T cell receptor beta chain appeared once. This sample is drawn from a study of technical replicates of blood from a few donors. The table came from immunoSEQ multiplex PCR; TCRdb's copy has only in-frame clones and leaves some out. The data contain around 80,000 clones, more than 80% of them singletons. The CDR3 consists of 16 residues. Germline V gene lookup returns CDR1 MNHEY and CDR2 SMNVEV (reference sequence). V was pared by 1 base and J by 7 bases, with 8 bases of the junction left unmatched. This TCR was recovered from a human donor in good health. The chain carries TRBV27 and TRBJ2-1; 9 bases fit TRBD1. Source material: T cells isolated from PBMCs. CDR3 residues: CASSLLGQGLGNEQFF. DNA of the CDR3: TGTGCCAGCAGTTTATTGGGACAGGGTCTCGGGAATGAGCAGTTCTTC.